This record covers a single TCR beta chain. What it binds is not known. Expansion with viral peptide pools was applied to antigen-specific CD4+ T cells by the ViraFEST assay prior to sequencing. Cultured cells yielded isolated CD4+ T cells after 10 days. It was between March and December 2020 that the person had a SARS-CoV-2 infection confirmed by PCR. Wells each received 2.2 million or so PBMC, cultured with 10 IU/ml IL-2 and roughly 9.8 ug/ml peptides. The method was immunoSEQ multiplex PCR; TCRdb's version includes in-frame clones alone and lacks a portion of them. The sample includes under 35,000 clones, approximately 72% seen only once; the top ten take around 30%. This sample was taken from a study of vaccination effects on CD4 cells after COVID-19. Trimming at V came to 3 bases and at J to 3 bases, leaving 2 bases not matched to a gene. The CDR3 length is 14 residues. Germline-derived CDR1 and CDR2 are MNHNS and SASEGT.

The clonotype was recovered from a human donor who had a prior SARS-CoV-2 infection. This specimen consisted of CD4+ T cells from PBMCs cultured with a peptide pool, obtained before COVID-19 vaccination. This rearrangement joins TRBV6-1 to TRBJ2-3, with 8 bases that match TRBD2. The CDR3 here is CASSEREVTDTQYF. CDR3 bases: TGTGCCAGCAGTGAGCGGGAGGTGACAGATACGCAGTATTTT.